These 4 T cell receptor beta chains originate from one sample sequenced in a study of cytomegalovirus exposure and HLA in healthy donors. Some clones are missing from TCRdb's copy, which holds only in-frame ones; the method was immunoSEQ multiplex PCR. The sample includes approximately 270,000 clones, 80% to 90% seen only once; the top ten take around 1%. The specimen sequenced was PBMCs. The origin of the receptors is a woman aged 18-29 years in good health and CMV-seronegative.

The chain couples TRBV7-6 to TRBJ2-5, with TRBD2 matching over 8 bases. The junction had 5 bases not matched to a gene; V was cut back by 2 bases and J by 3 bases. In germline, CDR1 is SGHVS, CDR2 FNYEAQ. The CDR3 runs to 15 residues. This CDR3 is CASSLSGRSEETQYF. The CDR3 DNA reads as TGTGCCAGCAGCTTAAGCGGGAGAAGTGAAGAGACCCAGTACTTC. The full variable domain, with the rest looked up from reference TRBV7-6 and TRBJ2-5, is GAGVSQSPRYKVTKRGQDVALRCDPISGHVSLYWYRQALGQGPEFLTYFNYEAQQDKSGLPNDRFSAERPEGSISTLTIQRTEQRDSAMYRCASSLSGRSEETQYFGPGTRLLVL.

The rearrangement joins TRBV27 to TRBJ2-5, with D tentatively TRBD1 (6 bases). In germline, CDR1 is MNHEY, CDR2 SMNVEV (reference sequence). V gave up 8 bases and J gave up 5 bases, with 15 bases separating them. The CDR3 spans 13 residues. The CDR3 bases are TGTGCCAGCGGGAAACGGACAGATGAGACCCAGTACTTC. Translated, it gives CASGKRTDETQYF.

The chain is built from TRBV2 and TRBJ2-4; no clear D. The CDR3 runs to 14 residues. The ends were cut back, 6 bases at V and 0 bases at J, with 9 bases in the middle. Germline CDR1 and CDR2: SNHLY and FYNNEI. CDR3 bases: TGTGCCAGCAGCCGAACAGCAGCCAAAAACATTCAGTACTTC. Amino acid sequence: CASSRTAAKNIQYF.

This rearrangement joins TRBV18 to TRBJ1-2; weak D call: TRBD1 (6 bases). The CDR3 has 14 residues. CDR1 is KGHSH, CDR2 LQKENI, per germline. Between the trimmed V and J ends, which lost 0 bases and 8 bases, there was a span of 13 bases. The DNA for the CDR3 is TGTGCCAGCTCACCACCGGGGGGGGCGGTCGGCTACACCTTC. Residues: CASSPPGGAVGYTF.